One sample yielded the 20 T cell receptor beta chains listed below, sequenced in a study of blood T cells in healthy people across ages. Combining a sample-barcoded 5' primer with a J-beta primer mix, a second PCR ran for 7 to 11 cycles. TCRdb redid the calling of the 5' RACE reads with MiXCR, one entry per CDR3 protein. The sample carries roughly 800,000 distinct CDR3 sequences, roughly 25% recorded once. These same records also appear under a second study, on T cells of mothers and their children.

Sequencing was performed on blood. These receptors originate from a boy aged 10-17 years in good health.

This sequence joins TRBV2 and TRBJ2-5; D may be TRBD2 (5 bases). V lost 8 bases and J 3 bases, leaving 10 bases between the germline ends. The germline CDR1 and CDR2 sequences are SNHLY and FYNNEI. The CDR3 runs 12 residues. CDR3 nucleotides: TGTGCCAGCGGACTGGATAAAGAGACCCAGTACTTC. It translates to CASGLDKETQYF.

This clonotype was counted between two and nine times. The gene calls are TRBV13 and TRBJ2-3; D not certain. V was pared by 0 bases and J by 0 bases, with 10 bases between. Germline V gives CDR1 PRHDT, CDR2 FYEKMQ (reference sequence). CDR3 length equals 16 residues. The CDR3 sequence is CASSLGQVTSTDTQYF. The CDR3 nucleotides are TGTGCCAGCAGCTTAGGACAAGTTACTAGCACAGATACGCAGTATTTT. The complete variable domain, with remaining parts taken from reference TRBV13 and TRBJ2-3, reads AAGVIQSPRHLIKEKRETATLKCYPIPRHDTVYWYQQGPGQDPQFLISFYEKMQSDKGSIPDRFSAQQFSDYHSELNMSSLELGDSALYFCASSLGQVTSTDTQYFGPGTRLTVL.

This clonotype came up a few times. At one of its ends the junction is not consistent with the germline gene, which may arise from a read error. The chain has TRBV20-1 and TRBJ1-6; maybe TRBD1 (6 bases). The CDR3 spans 14 residues. Germline V CDR1 and CDR2: DFQATT, SNEGSKA (reference sequence). The CDR3 DNA reads TGCAGTGCTACCGCCACAGGGCATAATTCGCCCCTCCACTTT. Protein product: CSATATGHNSPLHF.

V is TRBV15 and J is TRBJ2-7, with TRBD1 matching 10 bases. The CDR3 extends over 14 amino acids. Trimming cost V 6 bases and J 6 bases; bases outside gene matches: 8. The germline gives CDR1 LNHNV, CDR2 YYDKDF (reference sequence). CDR3 sequence: CATRGDRGIGEQYF. CDR3 DNA: TGTGCCACCAGGGGGGACAGGGGAATTGGCGAGCAGTACTTC.

The chain's CDR3 is CASTFQRDSRDEQYF. CDR3 DNA: TGCGCCAGCACCTTCCAAAGGGACAGCCGGGACGAGCAGTACTTC. The rearrangement uses TRBV5-1 and TRBJ2-7, with 7 nucleotides matching TRBD1. The J segment lost 5 bases and the V segment lost 6 bases, leaving 14 bases of the junction unmatched. The CDR3 contains 15 residues. Per the germline V gene, CDR1 is SGHRS and CDR2 is YFSETQ.

This clonotype came up a few times. The germline gene is not matched at one end of the junction; a read error may be the cause. V and J are TRBV24-1 and TRBJ2-5; TRBD1 aligns across 7 bases. The V gene's germline CDR1 is KGHDR and CDR2 SFDVKD. CDR3 length: 13 residues. CDR3 bases: TGTGCCACCAGGTCAACAGGGGCTGAGACCCAGTATTTC. Translated: CATRSTGAETQYF.

This clonotype appeared a few times. The V and J genes are TRBV29-1 and TRBJ2-5; the D gene is possibly TRBD2 (5 bases). Germline CDR1 and CDR2: SQVTM and ANQGSEA. The CDR3 totals 14 residues. V was clipped by 2 bases and J by 4 bases, with 14 bases between them. In nucleotides, the CDR3 is TGCAGCGTTGAACCAAGCGGAGACGGAGAGACCCAGTACTTC. It yields the protein CSVEPSGDGETQYF.

The rearrangement links TRBV6-5 to TRBJ2-7; the match to TRBD1 covers 9 bases. CDR3 length: 14 residues. J was trimmed by 3 bases and V by 6 bases; bases with no gene match: 6. Germline-derived CDR1 and CDR2 are MNHEY and SVGAGI. The CDR3 sequence: CASRRGQGHYEQYF. In nucleotides, the CDR3 is TGTGCCAGCAGGCGGGGACAGGGACACTACGAGCAGTACTTC.

This clonotype was picked up many times. The J gene is TRBJ1-1, the V gene TRBV29-1, with unresolved D. In germline, CDR1 is SQVTM, CDR2 ANQGSEA. Trimming removed 4 bases at V and 1 base at J, with 4 bases between. The CDR3 is made up of 11 amino acids. CDR3 DNA: TGCAGCGTTGTGAGGAACACTGAAGCTTTCTTT. The encoded protein is CSVVRNTEAFF.

This chain uses TRBV6-1 with TRBJ2-7, with D perhaps matching TRBD1 (6 bases). Germline loops: CDR1 MNHNS, CDR2 SASEGT. This CDR3 contains 14 residues. The germline V and J ends were trimmed by 4 bases and 5 bases, with 15 bases remaining between them. CDR3 protein: CASSAQDRINEQYF. CDR3 nucleotides: TGTGCCAGCAGTGCCCAGGACAGAATCAACGAGCAGTACTTC.

Details on this clonotype: One end of the junction varies from germline; a read error may be responsible. The rearrangement uses TRBV13 and TRBJ1-2; TRBD1 might be the D (6 bases). The germline gives CDR1 PRHDT, CDR2 FYEKMQ (reference sequence). This CDR3 region has 15 residues. The CDR3 is CAGSPAAGANYGYTF. CDR3 coding DNA: TGTGCCGGCAGCCCCGCGGCAGGGGCTAACTATGGCTACACCTTC. The complete variable domain, with remaining parts taken from reference TRBV13 and TRBJ1-2, reads AAGVIQSPRHLIKEKRETATLKCYPIPRHDTVYWYQQGPGQDPQFLISFYEKMQSDKGSIPDRFSAQQFSDYHSELNMSSLELGDSALYFCAGSPAAGANYGYTFGSGTRLTVV.

A note on this clonotype: One junction end does not reproduce the germline sequence, and a read error may be involved. The rearrangement joins TRBV11-3 to TRBJ2-2; maybe TRBD2 (6 bases). The CDR3 loop spans 14 amino acids. Germline assignment: CDR1 SGHNT and CDR2 YENEEA. The CDR3 loop is CASSVQGYTGGLFF. The CDR3 bases are TGTGCCAGCTCTGTGCAGGGATACACCGGGGGGCTGTTTTTT.

The rearrangement uses TRBV7-9 and TRBJ2-1, with 9 bases fitting TRBD1. V lost 5 bases and J lost 1; bases outside the gene matches: 6. CDR1 and CDR2 (germline): SEHNR, FQNEAQ (reference sequence). The CDR3 has 16 amino acids. CDR3 residues: CASSLLQGASYNEQFF. CDR3 DNA sequence: TGTGCCAGCAGCCTCCTACAGGGGGCGTCCTACAATGAGCAGTTCTTC. Filled out from reference TRBV7-9 and TRBJ2-1, the complete variable domain reads DTGVSQNPRHKITKRGQNVTFRCDPISEHNRLYWYRQTLGQGPEFLTYFQNEAQLEKSRLLSDRFSAERPKGSFSTLEIQRTEQGDSAMYLCASSLLQGASYNEQFFGPGTRLTVL.

This clonotype appeared a few times. The rearrangement links TRBV20-1 to TRBJ2-7, with 9 nucleotides matching TRBD2. The ends lost 0 bases at V and 4 bases at J; junction bases unmatched: 7. The CDR3 totals 15 residues. Germline V gene sequence: CDR1 DFQATT, CDR2 SNEGSKA (reference sequence). The CDR3 loop is CSARDPSGKLYEQYF. CDR3 nucleotides: TGCAGTGCTAGAGATCCTAGCGGGAAATTATACGAGCAGTACTTC.

This chain joins TRBV5-1 and TRBJ2-5, with D possibly TRBD1 on 5 matching bases. Between the trimmed V and J ends, which lost 1 base and 4 bases, there was a span of 14 bases. Germline values: CDR1 SGHRS, CDR2 YFSETQ. CDR3 length: 15 residues. The CDR3 DNA reads as TGCGCCAGCAGCTTGTCTTCCCAGGGTGGAGAGACCCAGTACTTC. This codes for CASSLSSQGGETQYF.

This clonotype occurred a few times. The rearrangement links TRBV25-1 to TRBJ2-6, with a weak D call TRBD2 (6 bases). The CDR3 is made up of 15 amino acids. V shed 4 bases and J shed 1 base, with 8 bases lying between them. Germline lookup yields CDR1 MGHDK and CDR2 SYGVNS. The CDR3 DNA is TGTGCCAGCAGTGGGGGGGAATCTGGGGCCAACGTCCTGACTTTC. Its translation is CASSGGESGANVLTF. Full variable domain (outside the CDR3, taken from reference TRBV25-1 and TRBJ2-6): EADIYQTPRYLVIGTGKKITLECSQTMGHDKMYWYQQDPGMELHLIHYSYGVNSTEKGDLSSESTVSRIRTEHFPLTLESARPSHTSQYLCASSGGESGANVLTFGAGSRLTVL.

This clonotype was observed a few times. The V gene is TRBV5-1, the J gene TRBJ2-5, with D possibly being TRBD1 (5 bases). Between the trimmed V and J ends, which lost 4 bases and 7 bases, there was a span of 14 bases. Germline lookup yields CDR1 SGHRS and CDR2 YFSETQ. The CDR3 loop spans 13 amino acids. CDR3 sequence: CASSLDSLGTQYF. CDR3 sequence (DNA): TGCGCCAGCAGCCTTGACAGTCTAGGGACCCAGTACTTC.

This sequence joins TRBV7-9 and TRBJ2-1; D remains ambiguous. The CDR3 sequence is 15 residues long. The germline CDR1 and CDR2 sequences are SEHNR and FQNEAQ (reference sequence). The V and J ends lost 2 bases and 10 bases respectively, with 18 bases between them. The CDR3 DNA follows: TGTGCCAGCAGCTTAAATGGATTCCATATTAAGGAGCAGTTCTTC. Its translation: CASSLNGFHIKEQFF.

The chain links TRBV7-2 to TRBJ2-3; D is ambiguous. Trimming cost V 3 bases and J 6 bases, with 7 bases left between them. The CDR3 extends over 12 amino acids. The germline CDR1 and CDR2 sequences are SGHTA and FQGNSA. CDR3 in DNA: TGTGCCAGCAGCTTTCCGCTGGATACGCAGTATTTT. Amino acid sequence: CASSFPLDTQYF.

The J gene is TRBJ2-7, the V gene TRBV27; TRBD2 matches at 8 bases. Germline CDR1 MNHEY, CDR2 SMNVEV (reference sequence). CDR3 length equals 16 residues. With V trimmed by 5 bases and J by 2 bases, 11 bases remained unmatched. The CDR3, as DNA: TGTGCCAGCAGTCCTCCCCAAGGTAGCGGGGCCTACGAGCAGTACTTC. It translates to CASSPPQGSGAYEQYF.